The 20 T cell receptor beta chains presented below share a single source sample, sequenced in a study of T cells in tumors and immune-related adverse events. Data came from immunoSEQ multiplex PCR; TCRdb stores just in-frame clones and leaves some out. The table records about 590 clones, about 90% of them present only once. The starting material was tumor tissue, obtained from a patient treated with anti-PD-1 therapy. The source of these receptors is a female donor with metastatic renal cell carcinoma.

The chain carries TRBV11-2 and TRBJ2-1; weak D call: TRBD2 (5 bases). Per the germline V gene, CDR1 is SGHAT and CDR2 is FQNNGV. The V end was cut by 0 bases, the J end by 8 bases, with 5 bases between. The CDR3 covers 12 residues. The CDR3 loop is CASSLERDEQFF. The CDR3 nucleotides read TGTGCCAGCAGCTTAGAGAGGGATGAGCAGTTCTTC.

The sample holds one count of this clone. The chain employs TRBV12-5 and TRBJ2-2; 16 bases are shared with TRBD2. CDR3 length: 19 amino acids. The ends lost 5 bases at V and 5 bases at J; junction bases unmatched: 11. The germline V gene has CDR1 LGHNT and CDR2 FRNRAP. CDR3 in DNA: TGTGCTAGTGGTCTGGGACGGGGACTAGCGGGAGGGAAAACCGGGGAGCTGTTTTTT. This sequence encodes CASGLGRGLAGGKTGELFF.

The chain links TRBV5-1 to TRBJ2-5; the match to TRBD2 covers 8 bases. J was trimmed by 4 bases and V by 2 bases; bases with no gene match: 4. The CDR3 loop spans 14 amino acids. CDR1 SGHRS and CDR2 YFSETQ come from the germline V gene. CDR3 in amino acids: CASSFVGGVETQYF. CDR3 nucleotide sequence: TGCGCCAGCAGCTTCGTCGGGGGGGTAGAGACCCAGTACTTC.

The sample holds a few counts of this clone. The rearrangement links TRBV5-4 to TRBJ1-3; D uncertain. The CDR3 runs 14 residues. Trimming removed 0 bases from V and 3 bases from J, with 7 bases in between. Per the germline V gene, CDR1 is SGHNT and CDR2 is YYREEE (reference sequence). The CDR3 sequence is CASSLAPNGNTIYF. The CDR3 DNA reads as TGTGCCAGCAGCTTGGCCCCCAATGGAAACACCATATATTTT.

The CDR3 here is CASSGPGRDGYTF. The DNA for the CDR3 is TGTGCCAGCAGTGGTCCGGGAAGGGACGGCTACACCTTC. The chain couples TRBV25-1 to TRBJ1-2; possibly TRBD1 for D (5 bases). This CDR3 is 13 amino acids long. Trimming left V 4 bases short and J 8 bases short, with 14 bases between. Per germline, CDR1 MGHDK and CDR2 SYGVNS.

The chain recombines TRBV27 with TRBJ2-7; 10 bases map to TRBD1. J gave up 2 bases and V 5 bases, and 0 bases lay outside the gene matches. CDR1 is MNHEY and CDR2 is SMNVEV in the germline V gene (reference sequence). The CDR3 contains 13 residues. The CDR3 coding sequence is TGTGCCAGCAGTGACAGGGGGCCCTACGAGCAGTACTTC. It codes for CASSDRGPYEQYF.

The CDR3 DNA is TGTGCCAGCAGCCAGCCCGGTCGGGAGCAGTACTTC. Translating it yields CASSQPGREQYF. V is TRBV7-7 and J is TRBJ2-7; D is ambiguous. Trimming took off 5 bases at V and 7 bases at J, with 12 bases between the two ends. CDR3 length: 12 residues. Per germline, CDR1 SSHAT and CDR2 FNYEAQ (reference sequence).

This chain links TRBV5-1 with TRBJ2-5; perhaps TRBD1 as D (6 bases). V shed 5 bases and J shed 3 bases, with 11 bases lying between them. The CDR3 extends over 13 amino acids. Per the germline V gene, CDR1 is SGHRS and CDR2 is YFSETQ. In DNA form, the CDR3 reads TGCGCCAGCAGTGGTGGACAGAAAGAGACCCAGTACTTC. The encoded protein is CASSGGQKETQYF.

DNA of the CDR3: TGTGCCAGCAGCTTAGCCGGGACTGTACAGTACTTC. It encodes CASSLAGTVQYF. The rearrangement uses TRBV13 and TRBJ2-7, with D maybe TRBD2 (6 bases). Germline V gene lookup returns CDR1 PRHDT and CDR2 FYEKMQ (reference sequence). V was shortened by 1 base and J by 10 bases, with 11 bases between the two germline ends. The CDR3 length is 12 residues.

The V call is TRBV11-1, the J call TRBJ2-5; 10 nucleotides agree with TRBD2. CDR1 is SGHAT, CDR2 FQDESV, per germline (reference sequence). The CDR3 runs 14 residues. Trimming at V came to 1 base and at J to 6 bases, leaving 2 bases not matched to a gene. The CDR3, as DNA: TGTGCCAGCAGCTTAGAACTAGCGGGGAAGACCCAGTACTTC. This translates into CASSLELAGKTQYF.

In its sample, this clone was seen a few times. The chain carries TRBV6-5 and TRBJ2-1; 13 bases agree with TRBD2. This CDR3 region has 15 residues. Germline lookup yields CDR1 MNHEY and CDR2 SVGAGI. The V segment lost 5 bases and the J segment 7 bases; nucleotides outside the gene matches: 5. CDR3 DNA: TGTGCCAGCAGTAACCAGGGACTAGCGGGGAATGAGCAGTTCTTC. Protein sequence: CASSNQGLAGNEQFF.

J is TRBJ2-1 and V is TRBV6-4; 7 bases align to TRBD1. The CDR3 has 16 amino acids. The J segment lost 5 bases and the V segment lost 5 bases, leaving 12 bases of the junction unmatched. Germline lookup yields CDR1 MRHNA and CDR2 SNTAGT. Here the CDR3 DNA reads TGTGCCAGCAGTTTTCTCCCGGGACAGCCCGACAATGAGCAGTTCTTC. Amino acid sequence: CASSFLPGQPDNEQFF.

This clone was detected only once. An end of the junction differs from the germline gene, which may be a read error. The sample has other DNA sequences that encode this CDR3 too. Here the CDR3 DNA reads TGTGCCAGTAGTATGGGACTAGCGGGAGAAGTAAGGGCCTATGAGCAGTACTTC. Residues: CASSMGLAGEVRAYEQYF. This chain connects TRBV19 to TRBJ2-7; 14 nucleotides agree with TRBD2. The germline gives CDR1 LNHDA, CDR2 SQIVND (reference sequence). This CDR3 has 18 residues.

The CDR3 reads CASSFTGGLETQYF. In nucleotides, the CDR3 is TGTGCCAGCAGCTTCACCGGGGGATTAGAGACCCAGTACTTC. The chain recombines TRBV7-2 with TRBJ2-5; D is possibly TRBD2 (6 bases). The germline V gene has CDR1 SGHTA and CDR2 FQGNSA. This CDR3 is built from 14 residues. Trimming left V 3 bases short and J 4 bases short, with 12 bases between.

This clone occurred a few times. CDR3 sequence: CASSVLGGADPFGYTF. For the CDR3, the DNA is TGCGCCAGCAGCGTTCTTGGGGGGGCCGACCCCTTTGGCTACACCTTC. The chain joins TRBV5-1 to TRBJ1-2, with D maybe TRBD1 (6 bases). CDR3 length equals 16 residues. V shed 4 bases and J shed 7 bases, with 23 bases lying between them. Germline CDR1 and CDR2: SGHRS and YFSETQ.

This clone was recorded only once. The chain links TRBV7-6 to TRBJ1-6; 8 positions match TRBD1. Germline V gene data show CDR1 as SGHVS and CDR2 as FNYEAQ. V trimming: 2 bases; J trimming: 0 bases; junction bases outside the gene matches: 12. CDR3 length equals 20 residues. The CDR3 DNA reads TGTGCCAGCAGCTTAAAGGGCAGGGGGCGAAGCAGCTCCTATAATTCACCCCTCCACTTT. Translating it yields CASSLKGRGRSSSYNSPLHF.

The chain carries TRBV29-1 and TRBJ1-1; D is perhaps TRBD1 (6 bases). CDR3 length: 12 amino acids. V was clipped by 7 bases and J by 5 bases, with 14 bases between them. From germline, CDR1 is SQVTM and CDR2 ANQGSEA. CDR3 nucleotide sequence: TGCAGCGGGACTCTACAGGGTACTGAAGCTTTCTTT. It codes for CSGTLQGTEAFF.

This sequence joins TRBV19 and TRBJ1-4; D remains ambiguous. V shed 7 bases and J shed 3 bases, with 12 bases lying between them. Germline CDR1 and CDR2: LNHDA and SQIVND (reference sequence). This CDR3 spans 14 amino acids. CDR3 sequence (DNA): TGTGCCAGTAACTGGGGAGCGGCTAATGAAAAACTGTTTTTT. Translating it yields CASNWGAANEKLFF.

The chain has TRBV2 and TRBJ2-7; D remains unclear. CDR1 and CDR2 (germline): SNHLY, FYNNEI. The CDR3 sequence is 14 residues long. The ends were cut back, 7 bases at V and 1 base at J, with 14 bases in the middle. CDR3 DNA sequence: TGTGCCAGCAACCTGGACCGGGCTTCCTACGAGCAGTACTTC. Translating gives CASNLDRASYEQYF. The full variable domain, completed using reference TRBV2 and TRBJ2-7, is EPEVTQTPSHQVTQMGQEVILRCVPISNHLYFYWYRQILGQKVEFLVSFYNNEISEKSEIFDDQFSVERPDGSNFTLKIRSTKLEDSAMYFCASNLDRASYEQYFGPGTRLTVT.

This clone was seen more than once but under ten times. The chain employs TRBV5-1 and TRBJ2-2, with a tentative D call TRBD2 (6 bases). Germline loops: CDR1 SGHRS, CDR2 YFSETQ. V lost 2 bases to trimming and J lost 2 bases, with 22 bases between them. This CDR3 comprises 19 residues. DNA of the CDR3: TGCGCCAGCAGCTTCGGGAGATCAAACTTAGGTATAAACACCGGGGAGCTGTTTTTT. Translating gives CASSFGRSNLGINTGELFF.